Each of the 3 T cell receptor beta chains below was sequenced from the same sample in a study of CD4 T cells in relation to SARS-CoV-2 and coronaviruses. Here immunoSEQ multiplex PCR was the method, and the copy in TCRdb shows in-frame clones only, minus some. The sample includes some 64,000 clones, 85% to 95% of them seen just once. The unexposed donors gave CD4+ T cells in about 2010-2019, prior to COVID-19. What was sequenced was naive CD4+ T cells from PBMCs. The subset is: naive CD4+ T cells isolated by negative enrichment. The receptors shown here come from a human donor in good health.

The chain combines TRBV5-4 with TRBJ2-3; tentatively, D is TRBD1 (5 bases). The V and J ends lost 0 bases and 4 bases respectively, with 12 bases between them. The CDR3 length is 15 residues. Per germline, CDR1 SGHNT and CDR2 YYREEE (reference sequence). The CDR3 loop is CASSLGRRAADTQYF. The CDR3 DNA reads as TGTGCCAGCAGCTTGGGGCGCAGGGCGGCAGATACGCAGTATTTT.

This clone was seen a single time. This chain uses TRBV25-1 with TRBJ2-7, with 14 bases matching TRBD2. This CDR3 region has 13 residues. Germline assignment: CDR1 MGHDK and CDR2 SYGVNS. Trimming took 11 bases from V and 4 from J; bases not matched to a gene: 4. The CDR3 sequence: CASGTSGSYEQYF. CDR3 DNA sequence: TGTGCCTCCGGGACTAGCGGGAGTTACGAGCAGTACTTC.

The chain carries TRBV15 and TRBJ2-1, with 7 nucleotides matching TRBD2. Germline-derived CDR1 and CDR2 are LNHNV and YYDKDF (reference sequence). CDR3 length: 15 amino acids. The trim removed 4 bases at V and 8 bases at J, leaving 11 bases unmatched. CDR3 coding DNA: TGTGCCACCAGCACCTGGGGGGGAGGGAGGGATGAGCAGTTCTTC. This codes for CATSTWGGGRDEQFF.